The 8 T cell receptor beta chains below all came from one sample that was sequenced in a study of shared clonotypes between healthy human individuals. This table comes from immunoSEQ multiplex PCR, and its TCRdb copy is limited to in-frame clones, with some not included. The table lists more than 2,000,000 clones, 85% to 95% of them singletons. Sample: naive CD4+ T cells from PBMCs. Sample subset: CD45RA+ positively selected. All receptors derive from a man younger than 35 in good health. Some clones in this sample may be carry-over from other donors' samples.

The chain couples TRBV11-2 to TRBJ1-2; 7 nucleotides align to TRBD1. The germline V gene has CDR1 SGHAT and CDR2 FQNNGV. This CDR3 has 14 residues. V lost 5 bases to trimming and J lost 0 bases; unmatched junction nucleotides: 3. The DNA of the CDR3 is TGTGCCAGCAGCCACGGACAGGCTAACTATGGCTACACCTTC. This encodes CASSHGQANYGYTF.

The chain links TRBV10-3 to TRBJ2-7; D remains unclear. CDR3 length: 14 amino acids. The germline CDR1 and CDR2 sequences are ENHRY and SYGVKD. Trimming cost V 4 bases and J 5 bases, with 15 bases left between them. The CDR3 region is CAISVGPVKDEQYF. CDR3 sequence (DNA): TGTGCCATCAGTGTCGGACCTGTGAAGGACGAGCAGTACTTC.

For the CDR3, the DNA is TGCGCCAGCAGCCGTCCGGGAGTAAATGAGCAGTTCTTC. As protein: CASSRPGVNEQFF. J is TRBJ2-1 and V is TRBV4-1; possibly TRBD2 for D (6 bases). The CDR3 sequence is 13 residues long. Germline CDR1 and CDR2: MGHRA and YSYEKL. V was pared by 4 bases and J by 7 bases, with 11 bases between.

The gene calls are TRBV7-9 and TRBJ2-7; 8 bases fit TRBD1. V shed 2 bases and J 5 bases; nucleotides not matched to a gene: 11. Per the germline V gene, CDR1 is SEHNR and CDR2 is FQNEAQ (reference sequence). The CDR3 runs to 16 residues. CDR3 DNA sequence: TGTGCCAGCAGCTTAAGGCCGGGACAGGTCCTCCACGAGCAGTACTTC. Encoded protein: CASSLRPGQVLHEQYF.

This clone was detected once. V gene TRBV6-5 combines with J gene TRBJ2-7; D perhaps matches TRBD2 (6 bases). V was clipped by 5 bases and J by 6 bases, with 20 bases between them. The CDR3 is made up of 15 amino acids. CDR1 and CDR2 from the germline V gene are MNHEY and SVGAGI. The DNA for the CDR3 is TGTGCCAGCAGTCCCTTTGACGGGAGAAGGGGCGAGCAGTACTTC. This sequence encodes CASSPFDGRRGEQYF.

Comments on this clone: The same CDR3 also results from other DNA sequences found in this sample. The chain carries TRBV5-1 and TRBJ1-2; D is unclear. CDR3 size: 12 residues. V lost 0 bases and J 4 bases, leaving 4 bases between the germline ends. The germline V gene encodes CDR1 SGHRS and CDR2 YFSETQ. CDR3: CASSLDSYGYTF. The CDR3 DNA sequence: TGCGCCAGCAGCTTGGACAGCTATGGCTACACCTTC.

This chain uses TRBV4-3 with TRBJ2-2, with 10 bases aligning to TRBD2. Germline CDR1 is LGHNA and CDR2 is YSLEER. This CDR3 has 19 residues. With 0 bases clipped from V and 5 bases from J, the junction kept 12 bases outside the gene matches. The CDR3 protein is CASSQDGRGAGGPTGELFF. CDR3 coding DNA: TGCGCCAGCAGCCAAGATGGCCGTGGAGCGGGAGGGCCGACCGGGGAGCTGTTTTTT.

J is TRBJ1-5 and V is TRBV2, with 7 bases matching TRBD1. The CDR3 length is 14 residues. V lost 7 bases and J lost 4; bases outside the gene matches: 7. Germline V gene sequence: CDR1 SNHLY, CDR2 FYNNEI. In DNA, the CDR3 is TGTGCCAGCAACCGACAGGGTTTTAATCAGCCCCAGCATTTT. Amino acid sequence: CASNRQGFNQPQHF.